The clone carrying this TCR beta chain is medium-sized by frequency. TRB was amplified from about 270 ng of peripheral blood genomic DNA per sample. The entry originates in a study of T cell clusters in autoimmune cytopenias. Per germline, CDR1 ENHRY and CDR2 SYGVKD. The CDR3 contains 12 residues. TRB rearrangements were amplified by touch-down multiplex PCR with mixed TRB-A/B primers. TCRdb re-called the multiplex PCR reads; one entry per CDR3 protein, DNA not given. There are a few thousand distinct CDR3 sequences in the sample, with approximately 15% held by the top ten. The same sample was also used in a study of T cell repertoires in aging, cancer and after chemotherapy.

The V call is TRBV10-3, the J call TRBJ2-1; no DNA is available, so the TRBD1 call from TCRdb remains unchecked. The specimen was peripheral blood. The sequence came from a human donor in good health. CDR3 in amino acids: CASSGTGNEQFF.